Listed below are T cell receptor beta chains from one sample, sequenced in a study of blood T cell repertoires in COVID-19. TCRdb's copy holds only in-frame clones and misses some; the assay was immunoSEQ multiplex PCR. Among over 60,000 clones listed, 75% to 90% were seen once. Sequenced input: peripheral blood. Every receptor here comes from a woman older than 75 with active COVID-19. Each CDR3 is given with its conserved first and last residue. The order of the fields is clone size, V gene, D gene, J gene, CDR3 length, CDR3 DNA, CDR3 protein. A D gene is named only where the DNA matches it firmly. The listing skips clone size in some rows; elsewhere it reads once, few, many or a size class.

-	TRBV6-2/TRBV6-3	-	TRBJ2-7	13	TGTGCCAGCAGTTGGTCGGGATACTACGAGCAGTACTTC	CASSWSGYYEQYF
-	TRBV27	TRBD2	TRBJ2-7	16	TGTGCCAGCATTCCCCGACTAGCGGGAGGGCCGTACGAGCAGTACTTC	CASIPRLAGGPYEQYF
-	TRBV27	TRBD2	TRBJ2-3	15	TGTGCCAGCAGTTTCCTAGCGGGAAACACAGATACGCAGTATTTT	CASSFLAGNTDTQYF
-	TRBV28	-	TRBJ2-1	15	TGTGCCAGCAGCTGGGGGCAGGGAACGGGCAATGAGCAGTTCTTC	CASSWGQGTGNEQFF
-	TRBV7-9	-	TRBJ2-2	16	TGTGCCAGCAGAGGCCCCTCGGCGGGCTGGGCCGGGGAGCTGTTTTTT	CASRGPSAGWAGELFF
-	TRBV12-3/TRBV12-4	-	TRBJ2-1	12	TGTGCCAGCAGTTTAGGGGGGGTAGGGCAGTTCTTC	CASSLGGVGQFF
-	TRBV4-2	TRBD2	TRBJ2-1	16	TGTGCCAGCAGCTATAGAGCTGTAACTAGCGGGAATGAGCAGTTCTTC	CASSYRAVTSGNEQFF
-	TRBV5-4	TRBD1	TRBJ2-7	15	TGTGCCAGCAGCTTGAGTTTAGGGGGCACCTACGAGCAGTACTTC	CASSLSLGGTYEQYF
once	TRBV11-2	-	TRBJ2-3	17	TGTGCCAGCAGCCACCGAGGAGGGCAGGACCGCACAGATACGCAGTATTTT	CASSHRGGQDRTDTQYF
-	TRBV13	-	TRBJ2-3	17	TGTGCCAGCAGCCTCAGAGGGACCGGGACATACACAGATACGCAGTATTTT	CASSLRGTGTYTDTQYF
medium-sized	TRBV28	-	TRBJ2-7	13	TGTGCCAGCGACCGGTCAGGGAAATACGAGCAGTACTTC	CASDRSGKYEQYF
few	TRBV4-1	TRBD1	TRBJ1-2	16	TGCGCCAGCAGCCAAGCTTTTCACGGACAGGAGGATGGCTACACCTTC	CASSQAFHGQEDGYTF
once	TRBV5-6	TRBD1	TRBJ2-5	14	TGTGCCAGCAGCTTCCGACAGGGCCAAGAGACCCAGTACTTC	CASSFRQGQETQYF
-	TRBV28	TRBD2	TRBJ2-3	14	TGTGCCAGCAGGTTAGCGGGTTCGGCAGATACGCAGTATTTT	CASRLAGSADTQYF
-	TRBV5-4	-	TRBJ2-3	16	TGTGCCAGCAGCCTGAGGGGGAGGGCGAGCACAGATACGCAGTATTTT	CASSLRGRASTDTQYF
-	TRBV6-6	TRBD2	TRBJ2-1	13	TGTGCCAGTGGGCTCGTGGCGGGAGGAGGGTTGTTCTTC	CASGLVAGGGLFF
once	TRBV27	-	TRBJ2-6	17	TGTGCCAGCAGGACCGTTGGGGGCTGGGGTGGGGCCAACGTCCTGACTTTC	CASRTVGGWGGANVLTF
-	TRBV5-1	TRBD2	TRBJ2-2	17	TGCGCCAGCAGCTTCCCGCGGGCGGGGGGAAATGCCGGGGAGCTGTTTTTT	CASSFPRAGGNAGELFF
-	TRBV20-1	-	TRBJ2-3	11	TGCAGTGCTTCATTCGGGAGTACGCAGTATTTT	CSASFGSTQYF
-	TRBV19	TRBD1	TRBJ1-5	15	TGTGCCAGTAGCTCATCCAGGGGGGGCAATCAGCCCCAGCATTTT	CASSSSRGGNQPQHF
-	TRBV6-5	TRBD1	TRBJ1-2	16	TGTGCCAGCAGTTACTCGGGGGACAGGGATCGTTATGGCTACACCTTC	CASSYSGDRDRYGYTF
-	TRBV20-1	TRBD2	TRBJ2-1	15	TGCAGTGCTAGTTCCCAACGGGAGGTTGGCAATGAGCAGTTCTTC	CSASSQREVGNEQFF
-	TRBV4-1	-	TRBJ2-5	15	TGCGCCAGCAGCCAAGTACAGGGAAAAGCAGAGACCCAGTACTTC	CASSQVQGKAETQYF
-	TRBV10-1	TRBD1	TRBJ2-2	17	TGCGCCAGCAGTGAGCCCCCGGGACAGGGGAACACCGGGGAGCTGTTTTTT	CASSEPPGQGNTGELFF
once	TRBV9	TRBD1	TRBJ1-2	15	TGTGCCAGCAGCAGGGTGGAGACAGGGGGCGATGGCTACACCTTC	CASSRVETGGDGYTF
-	TRBV10-3	-	TRBJ2-5	15	TGTGCCATCAGTGAGTCGAACAGGGAGGGAGAGACCCAGTACTTC	CAISESNREGETQYF
-	TRBV29-1	TRBD2	TRBJ2-1	14	TGCAGCGACGTGACTAGCGGGGCCGATAATGAGCAGTTCTTC	CSDVTSGADNEQFF
-	TRBV12-3/TRBV12-4	-	TRBJ2-7	13	TGTGCCAGCAGTTTCGGCAGGGAATACGAGCAGTACTTC	CASSFGREYEQYF
-	TRBV19	TRBD1	TRBJ1-2	12	TGTGCCAGTAGGGGGGACAGCCTAAGCTACACCTTC	CASRGDSLSYTF